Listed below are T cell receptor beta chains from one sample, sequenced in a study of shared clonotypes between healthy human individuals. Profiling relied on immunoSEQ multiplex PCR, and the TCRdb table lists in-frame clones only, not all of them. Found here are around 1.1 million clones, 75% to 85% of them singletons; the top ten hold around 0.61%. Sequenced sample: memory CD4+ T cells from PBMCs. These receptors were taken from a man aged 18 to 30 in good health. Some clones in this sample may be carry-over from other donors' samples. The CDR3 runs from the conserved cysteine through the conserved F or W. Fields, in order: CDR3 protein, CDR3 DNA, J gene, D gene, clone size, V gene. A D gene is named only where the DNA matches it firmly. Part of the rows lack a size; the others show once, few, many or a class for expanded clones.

CDR3: CASSLVDRSYGYTF
DNA: TGTGCCAGCAGTTTAGTCGACAGATCTTATGGCTACACCTTC
J: TRBJ1-2
D: .
size: .
V: TRBV28

CDR3: CSVSGQNNEKLFF
DNA: TGCAGCGTTTCTGGACAGAATAATGAAAAACTGTTTTTT
J: TRBJ1-4
D: .
size: .
V: TRBV29-1

CDR3: CASSPGLAASLEQFF
DNA: TGTGCCAGCAGCCCAGGACTAGCCGCCTCTCTTGAGCAGTTCTTC
J: TRBJ2-1
D: TRBD2
size: .
V: TRBV5-8

CDR3: CAWSAKGVVGQPQHF
DNA: TGTGCCTGGAGCGCAAAGGGGGTGGTGGGACAGCCCCAGCATTTT
J: TRBJ1-5
D: .
size: .
V: TRBV30

CDR3: CASSREAAPTGELFF
DNA: TGTGCCAGCAGTCGGGAGGCAGCCCCCACCGGGGAGCTGTTTTTT
J: TRBJ2-2
D: TRBD2
size: .
V: TRBV6-5

CDR3: CASSLTSGRETDTQYF
DNA: TGTGCCAGCAGCCTAACTAGCGGGAGGGAAACAGATACGCAGTATTTT
J: TRBJ2-3
D: TRBD2
size: .
V: TRBV7-3

CDR3: CASSAIRGSSYEQYF
DNA: TGTGCCAGCAGCGCCATCAGGGGGAGCTCCTACGAGCAGTACTTC
J: TRBJ2-7
D: TRBD1
size: .
V: TRBV11-2

CDR3: CSAGWGRAVGGNQPQHF
DNA: TGCAGCGCAGGATGGGGCAGGGCCGTTGGGGGCAATCAGCCCCAGCATTTT
J: TRBJ1-5
D: .
size: .
V: TRBV29-1

CDR3: CASSLAGAIETQYF
DNA: TGTGCCAGCAGCTTAGCGGGAGCAATAGAGACCCAGTACTTC
J: TRBJ2-5
D: .
size: .
V: TRBV7-2

CDR3: CASSYTGGNYGYTF
DNA: TGTGCCAGTAGTTATACAGGGGGGAACTATGGCTACACCTTC
J: TRBJ1-2
D: TRBD1
size: few
V: TRBV19

CDR3: CASSFGPTDGYTF
DNA: TGTGCCAGCAGCTTCGGTCCGACGGATGGCTACACCTTC
J: TRBJ1-2
D: .
size: few
V: TRBV7-9

CDR3: CASSWDRGTDTQYF
DNA: TGTGCCAGCAGCTGGGACAGGGGCACAGATACGCAGTATTTT
J: TRBJ2-3
D: TRBD1
size: .
V: TRBV7-9

CDR3: CASSANSRGTEAFF
DNA: TGTGCCAGCAGCGCAAACAGCCGGGGCACTGAAGCTTTCTTT
J: TRBJ1-1
D: .
size: few
V: TRBV9

CDR3: CASSLEGSGELFF
DNA: TGTGCCAGCAGCTTAGAGGGCTCCGGGGAGCTGTTTTTT
J: TRBJ2-2
D: .
size: .
V: TRBV11-2

CDR3: CASSLALRAFF
DNA: TGTGCCAGCAGCTTAGCTTTAAGAGCTTTCTTT
J: TRBJ1-1
D: .
size: .
V: TRBV7-2

CDR3: CASSPNGDPDDTQYF
DNA: TGTGCCAGCTCACCAAACGGGGACCCGGACGATACGCAGTATTTT
J: TRBJ2-3
D: .
size: .
V: TRBV18

CDR3: CASRRRGANVLTF
DNA: TGTGCCAGTAGGAGAAGGGGGGCCAACGTCCTGACTTTC
J: TRBJ2-6
D: .
size: few
V: TRBV19

CDR3: CAISDGWGGSYGYTF
DNA: TGTGCCATCAGTGACGGTTGGGGGGGTAGCTATGGCTACACCTTC
J: TRBJ1-2
D: .
size: .
V: TRBV10-3

CDR3: CAGSGMNTEAFF
DNA: TGTGCCGGGTCCGGGATGAACACTGAAGCTTTCTTT
J: TRBJ1-1
D: .
size: few
V: TRBV28

CDR3: CASTEGPGQPQHF
DNA: TGTGCCAGCACCGAGGGACCTGGGCAGCCCCAGCATTTT
J: TRBJ1-5
D: .
size: .
V: TRBV28

CDR3: CASSSTGEGAGYEQYF
DNA: TGTGCCAGCAGTTCCACCGGTGAGGGGGCTGGATACGAGCAGTACTTC
J: TRBJ2-7
D: TRBD1
size: .
V: TRBV28

CDR3: CASSPYTEAFF
DNA: TGTGCCAGCAGCCCTTACACTGAAGCTTTCTTT
J: TRBJ1-1
D: .
size: .
V: TRBV6-1

CDR3: CASSGRDRAYEQYF
DNA: TGTGCCAGCAGCGGCCGGGACAGGGCCTACGAGCAGTACTTC
J: TRBJ2-7
D: TRBD1
size: once
V: TRBV5-5

CDR3: CSVRRAGGDTQYF
DNA: TGCAGCGTCAGGAGGGCCGGCGGAGATACGCAGTATTTT
J: TRBJ2-3
D: .
size: .
V: TRBV29-1

CDR3: CASSYSGAQETQYF
DNA: TGTGCCAGCAGTTACTCGGGAGCCCAAGAGACCCAGTACTTC
J: TRBJ2-5
D: .
size: .
V: TRBV6-5

CDR3: CASSFSSSTDTQYF
DNA: TGTGCCAGCAGCTTTAGTAGCAGCACAGATACGCAGTATTTT
J: TRBJ2-3
D: .
size: .
V: TRBV7-9

CDR3: CASSLALAAYNEQFF
DNA: TGTGCCAGCAGCTTAGCCCTAGCGGCCTACAATGAGCAGTTCTTC
J: TRBJ2-1
D: TRBD2
size: .
V: TRBV7-8

CDR3: CASSASSRRGNEQFF
DNA: TGTGCCAGCAGCGCCTCATCTCGTAGGGGCAATGAGCAGTTCTTC
J: TRBJ2-1
D: .
size: .
V: TRBV9

CDR3: CASRTLAGGSEQFF
DNA: TGCGCCAGCAGAACTCTAGCGGGAGGTAGTGAGCAGTTCTTC
J: TRBJ2-1
D: TRBD2
size: .
V: TRBV4-1

CDR3: CASSLRNQGGDF
DNA: TGTGCCAGCAGCTTAAGGAACCAGGGAGGGGACTTC
J: TRBJ2-4
D: TRBD2
size: .
V: TRBV7-2

CDR3: CASSLARVSETQYF
DNA: TGTGCCAGCAGCTTAGCGCGAGTCTCGGAGACCCAGTACTTC
J: TRBJ2-5
D: .
size: .
V: TRBV7-6

CDR3: CASSADRDQPQHF
DNA: TGTGCCAGCAGCGCCGACCGAGATCAGCCCCAGCATTTT
J: TRBJ1-5
D: .
size: few
V: TRBV2

CDR3: CASRWGYTTDTQYF
DNA: TGTGCCAGCAGGTGGGGTTATACCACAGATACGCAGTATTTT
J: TRBJ2-3
D: .
size: .
V: TRBV27

CDR3: CASGRDRVWGYGYTF
DNA: TGTGCCAGCGGACGGGACAGGGTGTGGGGGTATGGCTACACCTTC
J: TRBJ1-2
D: TRBD1
size: .
V: TRBV28

CDR3: CASSGGQSDKRAFF
DNA: TGTGCCAGCAGTGGAGGACAGTCCGATAAGCGGGCTTTCTTT
J: TRBJ1-1
D: .
size: .
V: TRBV28

CDR3: CASSGPGLAVTYEQYF
DNA: TGTGCCAGCAGTGGCCCGGGACTAGCGGTTACCTACGAGCAGTACTTC
J: TRBJ2-7
D: TRBD2
size: .
V: TRBV6-6

CDR3: CASSTKTDQPQHF
DNA: TGTGCCAGTAGTACAAAGACGGATCAGCCCCAGCATTTT
J: TRBJ1-5
D: .
size: .
V: TRBV19

CDR3: CASSVGQGAVSTEAFF
DNA: TGTGCCAGCAGCGTGGGACAGGGGGCGGTTAGCACTGAAGCTTTCTTT
J: TRBJ1-1
D: TRBD1
size: .
V: TRBV9

CDR3: CASSYGAGGLFF
DNA: TGTGCCAGCAGTTACGGTGCGGGAGGGCTGTTCTTC
J: TRBJ2-1
D: TRBD2
size: .
V: TRBV6-5

CDR3: CASSLTTGTANNEQFF
DNA: TGTGCCAGCAGCCTAACGACCGGGACAGCAAACAATGAGCAGTTCTTC
J: TRBJ2-1
D: TRBD1
size: .
V: TRBV27